This T cell receptor (beta chain) emerged from a study of blood T cell repertoires in COVID-19. Study-wide background: PBMCs, B-cell-depleted T cells, or T cells were the source of the cDNA or gDNA that made up the material.

The method was immunoSEQ multiplex PCR; TCRdb's version includes in-frame clones alone and lacks a portion of them. The sample lists more than 60,000 clones, around nine tenths occurring once. Sequenced material: peripheral blood. The TCR was taken from a human donor in a cohort sampled during active COVID-19.

In nucleotides, the CDR3 is TGTGCCAGCAGCCGAGAGGAGTCTAGCGGCTACACCTTC. Its translation is CASSREESSGYTF. This chain links TRBV3-1 (or the pseudogene TRBV3-2) with TRBJ1-2, with unresolved D. The V end lost 4 bases, the J end lost 8 bases, and 14 bases lay between the germline ends. Germline V gene lookup returns CDR1 LGHDT and CDR2 YNNKEL (reference sequence). This CDR3 region has 13 residues.